This TCR beta chain was observed in a study of blood T cell repertoires in COVID-19. Study overall: Specimens from acute and convalescent COVID-19 originated in the United States, Italy and Spain.

This CDR3 spans 15 amino acids. The V segment lost 1 base and the J segment 3 bases; nucleotides outside the gene matches: 2. The germline V gene has CDR1 MGHRA and CDR2 YSYEKL. TCRdb keeps only in-frame clones here, not all; method: immunoSEQ multiplex PCR. The sample carries around 260,000 clones, 75% to 90% recorded once. Source material: peripheral blood. This chain joins TRBV4-1 and TRBJ1-2, with 10 bases aligning to TRBD1. This TCR was sampled from a man between 25 and 39 years old with active or convalescent COVID-19. CDR3 bases: TGCGCCAGCAGCCAAGGCGGACAGGGGGACTATGGCTACACCTTC. Protein sequence: CASSQGGQGDYGYTF.